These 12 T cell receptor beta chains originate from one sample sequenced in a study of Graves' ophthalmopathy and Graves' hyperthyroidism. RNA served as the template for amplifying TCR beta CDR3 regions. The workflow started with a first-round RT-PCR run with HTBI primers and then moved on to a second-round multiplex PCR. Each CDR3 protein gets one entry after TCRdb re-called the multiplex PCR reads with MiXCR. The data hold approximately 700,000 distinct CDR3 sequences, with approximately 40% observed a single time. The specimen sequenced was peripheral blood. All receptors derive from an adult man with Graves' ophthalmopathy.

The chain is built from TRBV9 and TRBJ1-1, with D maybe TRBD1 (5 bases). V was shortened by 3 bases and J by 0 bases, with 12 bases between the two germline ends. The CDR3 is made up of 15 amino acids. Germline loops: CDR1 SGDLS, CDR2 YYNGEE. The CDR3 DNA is TGTGCCAGCAGCGCCGGGGCTGAGATGAACACTGAAGCTTTCTTT. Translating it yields CASSAGAEMNTEAFF. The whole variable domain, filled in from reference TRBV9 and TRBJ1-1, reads DSGVTQTPKHLITATGQRVTLRCSPRSGDLSVYWYQQSLDQGLQFLIQYYNGEERAKGNILERFSAQQFPDLHSELNLSSLELGDSALYFCASSAGAEMNTEAFFGQGTRLTVV.

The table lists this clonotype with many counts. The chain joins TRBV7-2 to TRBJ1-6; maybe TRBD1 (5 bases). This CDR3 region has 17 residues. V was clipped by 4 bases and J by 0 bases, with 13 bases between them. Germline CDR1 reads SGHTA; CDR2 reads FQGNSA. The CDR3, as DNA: TGTGCCAGCAGCTCCCGACCGACAGCCTCCTATAATTCACCCCTCCACTTT. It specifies CASSSRPTASYNSPLHF.

The CDR3 region has the DNA TGCGCCAGCAGCCAAGGAATGGACAGTAATGAAAAACTGTTTTTT. Translation: CASSQGMDSNEKLFF. The chain joins TRBV4-3 to TRBJ1-4; possibly TRBD1 for D (6 bases). Germline CDR1 and CDR2: LGHNA and YSLEER. V lost 1 base, J lost 4 bases, and 10 bases lay in between. CDR3 size: 15 residues.

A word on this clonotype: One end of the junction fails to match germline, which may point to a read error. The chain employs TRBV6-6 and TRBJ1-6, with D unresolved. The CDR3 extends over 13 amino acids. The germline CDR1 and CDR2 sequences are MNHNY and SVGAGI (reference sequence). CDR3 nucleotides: TGTGCCGGCAGTGAAGATGAGGATTCACCCCTCCACTTT. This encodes CAGSEDEDSPLHF.

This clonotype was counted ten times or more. CDR3 loop: CASLRGTEQYF. CDR3 in DNA: TGTGCCAGCCTTAGGGGGACCGAGCAGTACTTC. The V gene is TRBV7-9, the J gene TRBJ2-7; TRBD1 might be the D (6 bases). The CDR3 loop spans 11 amino acids. Per germline, CDR1 SEHNR and CDR2 FQNEAQ (reference sequence). V lost 8 bases, J lost 6 bases, and 11 bases lay in between.

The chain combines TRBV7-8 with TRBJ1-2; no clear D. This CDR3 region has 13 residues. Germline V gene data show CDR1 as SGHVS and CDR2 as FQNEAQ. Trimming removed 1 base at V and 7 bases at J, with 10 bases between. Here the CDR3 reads CASSLGRGTGYTF. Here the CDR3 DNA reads TGTGCCAGCAGCTTAGGCCGGGGTACTGGCTACACCTTC.

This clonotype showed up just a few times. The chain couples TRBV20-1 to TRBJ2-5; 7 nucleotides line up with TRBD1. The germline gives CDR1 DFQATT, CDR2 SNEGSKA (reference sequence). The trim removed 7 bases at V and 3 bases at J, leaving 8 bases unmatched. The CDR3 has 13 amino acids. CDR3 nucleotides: TGCAGTGGGCCGGGACAGAGGGAAGAGACCCAGTACTTC. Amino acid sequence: CSGPGQREETQYF.

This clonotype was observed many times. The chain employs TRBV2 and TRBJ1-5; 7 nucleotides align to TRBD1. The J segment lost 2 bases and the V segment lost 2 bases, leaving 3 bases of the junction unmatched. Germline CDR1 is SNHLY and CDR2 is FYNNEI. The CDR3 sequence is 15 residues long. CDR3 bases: TGTGCCAGCAGTGAAACAGGGGTGGGCAATCAGCCCCAGCATTTT. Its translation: CASSETGVGNQPQHF.

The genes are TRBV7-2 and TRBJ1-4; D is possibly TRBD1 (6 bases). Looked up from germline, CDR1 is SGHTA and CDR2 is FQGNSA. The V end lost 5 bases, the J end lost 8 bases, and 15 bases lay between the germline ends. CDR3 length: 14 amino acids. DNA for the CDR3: TGTGCCAGCAGCCCGGGGGGGCCGCGGGAAAAACTGTTTTTT. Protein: CASSPGGPREKLFF.

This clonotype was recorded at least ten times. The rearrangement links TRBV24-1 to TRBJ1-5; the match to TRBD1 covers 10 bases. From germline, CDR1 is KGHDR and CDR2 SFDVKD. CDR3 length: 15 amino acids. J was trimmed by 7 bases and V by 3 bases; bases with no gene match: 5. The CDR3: CATSDGTGVRQPQHF. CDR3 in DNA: TGTGCCACCAGTGATGGGACAGGGGTCAGGCAGCCCCAGCATTTT.

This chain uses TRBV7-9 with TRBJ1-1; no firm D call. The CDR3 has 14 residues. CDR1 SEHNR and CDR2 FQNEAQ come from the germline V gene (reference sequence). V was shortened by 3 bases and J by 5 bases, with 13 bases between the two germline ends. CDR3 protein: CASSLGLTKTEAFF. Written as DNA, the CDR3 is TGTGCCAGCAGCTTGGGATTAACGAAGACTGAAGCTTTCTTT.

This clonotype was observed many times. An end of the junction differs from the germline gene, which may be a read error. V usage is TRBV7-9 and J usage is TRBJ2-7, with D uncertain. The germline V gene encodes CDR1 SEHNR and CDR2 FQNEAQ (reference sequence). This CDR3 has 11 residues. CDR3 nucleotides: TGTGCCAGCAGCACCCCGAGTCGTCTAAACTTC. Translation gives CASSTPSRLNF.